One and the same sample provided the 24 T cell receptor beta chains below, sequenced in a study of CXCR3-negative and CXCR3-positive naive CD8 T cells. Via 5' RACE with UMI labels, TRB cDNA libraries were prepared. No DNA is given; TCRdb re-called the 5' RACE reads and lists each CDR3 protein once. This sample contains some 39,000 distinct CDR3 sequences. Source material: naive CXCR3- CD8+ T cells from blood. The subset denotes: CD45RO-CCR7+CD27+CD95- naive CD8+ T cells lacking CXCR3 (TNR3-). The origin of the receptors is a human donor in good health. Some clones in this sample may be carry-over from other donors' samples.

This sequence joins TRBV6-5 and TRBJ2-5; with no DNA, the TCRdb D assignment of TRBD1 cannot be verified. Germline V gives CDR1 MNHEY, CDR2 SVGAGI. This CDR3 is built from 17 residues. CDR3 residues: CAGCNREGKKYQETQYF.

The chain carries TRBV19 and TRBJ2-2. Germline loops: CDR1 LNHDA, CDR2 SQIVND (reference sequence). This CDR3 contains 14 residues. The CDR3 region is CASSIDRNTGELFF.

The chain is built from TRBV29-1 and TRBJ2-5; TCRdb's D call, TRBD2, is unchecked because there is no DNA. Germline CDR1 SQVTM, CDR2 ANQGSEA. This CDR3 has 14 amino acids. Here the CDR3 reads CSVEGGRTQETQYF.

V is TRBV14 and J is TRBJ2-7; checking the TCRdb D call of TRBD1 is not possible without DNA. The CDR3 is 12 residues long. Per the germline V gene, CDR1 is SGHDN and CDR2 is FVKESK. The CDR3 here is CASSPQGYEQYF.

This rearrangement joins TRBV4-1 to TRBJ1-3; TCRdb gives TRBD1 as the D gene, but with no DNA this cannot be confirmed. The CDR3 runs 15 residues. In germline, CDR1 is MGHRA, CDR2 YSYEKL. CDR3 sequence reads: CASSQVIGGRNTIYF.

The chain joins TRBV4-3 to TRBJ2-7; with no DNA, the TCRdb D assignment of TRBD2 cannot be verified. Germline CDR1 is LGHNA and CDR2 is YSLEER. The CDR3 runs 17 residues. This CDR3 reads CASSQESGTSGDYEQYF.

The CDR3 loop reads CASSSPYEQFF. This sequence joins TRBV28 and TRBJ2-1. Germline values: CDR1 MDHEN, CDR2 SYDVKM. This CDR3 spans 11 amino acids.

This chain links TRBV7-9 with TRBJ1-5; TCRdb's assignment of TRBD1 cannot be checked, as there is no DNA. CDR3 length equals 14 residues. Germline V CDR1 and CDR2: SEHNR, FQNEAQ (reference sequence). This chain's CDR3 is CASSPGGYDQPQHF.

This chain connects TRBV29-1 to TRBJ2-1; with no DNA, the TCRdb D assignment of TRBD1 cannot be verified. The CDR3 is 15 amino acids. Germline-derived CDR1 and CDR2 are SQVTM and ANQGSEA. The chain's CDR3 is CSAPGGGSSYNEQFF.

The CDR3 here is CASQGQGSYNEQFF. J is TRBJ2-1 and V is TRBV28; TCRdb picks TRBD1, but there is no DNA to check that call. Germline values: CDR1 MDHEN, CDR2 SYDVKM. This CDR3 has 14 residues.

J is TRBJ2-7 and V is TRBV7-8; the TCRdb D gene call, TRBD1, has no DNA to confirm it. Germline V gene sequence: CDR1 SGHVS, CDR2 FQNEAQ. The CDR3 is 18 amino acids. The CDR3: CASRRGLLRARDSYEQYF.

The genes are TRBV13 and TRBJ2-7; the TCRdb call, TRBD2, lacks DNA for checking. This CDR3 has 16 amino acids. Germline V gene sequence: CDR1 PRHDT, CDR2 FYEKMQ (reference sequence). Here the CDR3 reads CASSLLGGGIPYEQYF.

The J gene is TRBJ2-7, the V gene TRBV4-3; TCRdb proposes TRBD1, but this gene call is untestable without DNA. Looked up from germline, CDR1 is LGHNA and CDR2 is YSLEER. The CDR3 sequence is 14 residues long. CDR3 region: CASSPTRGPNEQYF.

The gene calls are TRBV28 and TRBJ1-6; TCRdb selects TRBD1, and the lack of DNA leaves this call unchecked. Germline CDR1 is MDHEN and CDR2 is SYDVKM. This CDR3 is built from 12 residues. The CDR3 spells CASSPGQGSLHF.

V gene TRBV21-1 combines with J gene TRBJ1-1; TCRdb picks TRBD1, but there is no DNA to check that call. TRBV21-1 is an annotated pseudogene. The length of the CDR3 is 19 residues. CDR3 sequence: CASSLPPGHFTVFKPEAFF.

The CDR3 protein is CSVRDREATGELFF. This rearrangement joins TRBV29-1 to TRBJ2-2; TCRdb's D call, TRBD1, is unchecked because there is no DNA. The length of the CDR3 is 14 residues. Per germline, CDR1 SQVTM and CDR2 ANQGSEA.

CDR3 residues: CASRSQGEREQYF. The chain carries TRBV7-9 and TRBJ2-7; TCRdb designates TRBD1, a call that cannot be tested without DNA. The germline V gene has CDR1 SEHNR and CDR2 FQNEAQ (reference sequence). The CDR3 runs to 13 residues.

This chain joins TRBV27 and TRBJ2-1; TCRdb names TRBD1, which stays unverified in the absence of DNA. Germline values: CDR1 MNHEY, CDR2 SMNVEV (reference sequence). The CDR3 runs 15 residues. CDR3 sequence: CASSPAPTGHNEQFF.

The chain has TRBV28 and TRBJ2-7. The germline V gene has CDR1 MDHEN and CDR2 SYDVKM. The CDR3 loop spans 14 amino acids. CDR3 sequence reads: CASTLVRVPYEQYF.

J is TRBJ2-2 and V is TRBV29-1; without DNA, the TCRdb call of TRBD2 cannot be checked. This CDR3 is built from 15 residues. Germline assignment: CDR1 SQVTM and CDR2 ANQGSEA. The CDR3 loop reads CSVPSYGVGTGELFF.

The CDR3 loop reads CASSQDPGVFYGYTF. This chain connects TRBV4-3 to TRBJ1-2; TCRdb designates TRBD1, a call that cannot be tested without DNA. The CDR3 sequence is 15 residues long. CDR1 is LGHNA, CDR2 YSLEER, per germline.

The rearrangement joins TRBV7-9 to TRBJ2-7; the TCRdb D gene call, TRBD1, has no DNA to confirm it. The CDR3 is 15 residues long. Germline CDR1 reads SEHNR; CDR2 reads FQNEAQ (reference sequence). CDR3 residues: CASSLYGTDGNEQYF.

The rearrangement links TRBV18 to TRBJ2-3. This CDR3 comprises 17 residues. Germline V gives CDR1 KGHSH, CDR2 LQKENI. This chain's CDR3 is CASSPEYTRRSTDTQYF.

The rearrangement uses TRBV5-1 and TRBJ2-1; TCRdb gives TRBD2 as the D gene, but with no DNA this cannot be confirmed. Germline V CDR1 and CDR2: SGHRS, YFSETQ. The CDR3 is 14 residues long. CDR3 in amino acids: CASGASSGYNEQFF.